This T cell receptor (beta chain) was recorded in a study of blood T cell repertoires in COVID-19. Study-wide context: Sites in the United States, Italy and Spain provided acute and convalescent COVID-19 samples. Sample material is recorded as cDNA or gDNA derived from T cells, B-cell-depleted T cells, or PBMCs.

In the authors' methods: Amplification with reference gene primers provided the estimates of nucleated cell counts. Profiled with immunoSEQ multiplex PCR; TCRdb holds only in-frame clones, not every one. V and J calls and clone size are those listed in that table; D and trimming were worked out from the DNA. The data contain 140,000 to 150,000 clones, roughly 86% of them singletons. Trimming took 5 bases from V and 3 from J, leaving 10 bases between them. CDR1 SGHAT and CDR2 FQDESV come from the germline V gene (reference sequence). This CDR3 is 13 amino acids long. Sequenced sample: peripheral blood. The origin of this receptor is a man aged 65 to 79 with acute or convalescent COVID-19. The chain employs TRBV11-1 and TRBJ1-1; D call uncertain. In nucleotides, the CDR3 is TGTGCCAGCAGCGAAGGAGTCGACACTGAAGCTTTCTTT. This translates into CASSEGVDTEAFF.